This is a list of T cell receptor beta chains from one sample in a study of cytomegalovirus exposure and HLA in healthy donors. TCRdb's table, derived via immunoSEQ multiplex PCR, lists solely in-frame clones and lacks some. The sample totals over 80,000 clones. Sequenced: PBMCs. These receptors were taken from a girl under 18 in good health and CMV-seropositive. The CDR3 runs from the conserved cysteine through the conserved F or W. The D gene is left open where the match is weak.

j_call: TRBJ2-3; d_call: NA; v_call: TRBV7-9; cdr3_nt: TGTGCCAGCAGCTTAGGCGCAGGCCCCACAGATACGCAGTATTTT; cdr3_aa: CASSLGAGPTDTQYF
j_call: TRBJ1-4; d_call: NA; v_call: TRBV4-1; cdr3_nt: TGCGCCAGCGAGGAGGGGACTAATGAAAAACTGTTTTTT; cdr3_aa: CASEEGTNEKLFF
j_call: TRBJ2-3; d_call: NA; v_call: TRBV7-2; cdr3_nt: TGTGCCAGCGGAAAGGACAGACCCACAGATACGCAGTATTTT; cdr3_aa: CASGKDRPTDTQYF
j_call: TRBJ1-1; d_call: NA; v_call: TRBV29-1; cdr3_nt: TGCAGCGTCGGACGGGGGAACACTGAAGCTTTCTTT; cdr3_aa: CSVGRGNTEAFF
j_call: TRBJ2-2; d_call: NA; v_call: TRBV7-6; cdr3_nt: TGTGCCAGCAGCGACCCAAGGGGGGGGAACACCGGGGAGCTGTTTTTT; cdr3_aa: CASSDPRGGNTGELFF
j_call: TRBJ1-2; d_call: NA; v_call: TRBV6-5; cdr3_nt: TGTGCCAGCAGTGCCGCGACTTACGATTATGGCTACACCTTC; cdr3_aa: CASSAATYDYGYTF
j_call: TRBJ1-2; d_call: TRBD1; v_call: TRBV10-3; cdr3_nt: TGTGCCACCACAACCCTCGGACAGGGGGATAATGGCTACACCTTC; cdr3_aa: CATTTLGQGDNGYTF
j_call: TRBJ1-4; d_call: NA; v_call: TRBV2; cdr3_nt: TGTGCCAGCAGTCGGGCTAATGAAAAACTGTTTTTT; cdr3_aa: CASSRANEKLFF
j_call: TRBJ2-2; d_call: NA; v_call: TRBV7-2; cdr3_nt: TGTGCCAGCAGCTTAGGAGTCGGGGAGCTGTTTTTT; cdr3_aa: CASSLGVGELFF
j_call: TRBJ2-1; d_call: TRBD1; v_call: TRBV19; cdr3_nt: TGTGCCAGTAGTAAAGACAGGGGGCAGGAGCAGTTCTTC; cdr3_aa: CASSKDRGQEQFF
j_call: TRBJ2-2; d_call: TRBD2; v_call: TRBV7-9; cdr3_nt: TGTGCCAGCAGCCCGGTCCGCGGGGGGGCCGGCACCGGGGAGCTGTTTTTT; cdr3_aa: CASSPVRGGAGTGELFF
j_call: TRBJ1-1; d_call: NA; v_call: TRBV2; cdr3_nt: TGTGCCAGCAAGCAGGGATTGAACACTGAAGCTTTCTTT; cdr3_aa: CASKQGLNTEAFF
j_call: TRBJ2-5; d_call: NA; v_call: TRBV4-1; cdr3_nt: TGCGCCAGCAGCCAAGAAGGTAGGACAACCGAGACCCAGTACTTC; cdr3_aa: CASSQEGRTTETQYF
j_call: TRBJ1-2; d_call: TRBD1; v_call: TRBV5-1; cdr3_nt: TGCGCCAGCAGCTTGGCTGTTTCAGGGGGCGATGGCTACACCTTC; cdr3_aa: CASSLAVSGGDGYTF
j_call: TRBJ1-5; d_call: NA; v_call: TRBV4-3; cdr3_nt: TGCGCCAGCAGCCAAGACGTCGGGGGGGTTTGGCCCCAGCATTTT; cdr3_aa: CASSQDVGGVWPQHF
j_call: TRBJ1-1; d_call: NA; v_call: TRBV6-5; cdr3_nt: TGTGCCTCCGGAGCGAGTAACACTGAAGCTTTCTTT; cdr3_aa: CASGASNTEAFF
j_call: TRBJ2-5; d_call: NA; v_call: TRBV30; cdr3_nt: TGTGCCTGGAGTGAACTTAGTGTCGGTGAGACCCAGTACTTC; cdr3_aa: CAWSELSVGETQYF
j_call: TRBJ1-1; d_call: TRBD1; v_call: TRBV19; cdr3_nt: TGTGCCAGTAACCCCACAGGGGGAGGGACTGAAGCTTTCTTT; cdr3_aa: CASNPTGGGTEAFF
j_call: TRBJ2-1; d_call: TRBD2; v_call: TRBV9; cdr3_nt: TGTGCCAGCAGCGGCGATGGTGGGACAGCGGGGGGTACCTACAATGAGCAGTTCTTC; cdr3_aa: CASSGDGGTAGGTYNEQFF
j_call: TRBJ1-2; d_call: TRBD1; v_call: TRBV5-1; cdr3_nt: TGCGCCAGCAGCTTGACCGGACAGGCCTCCTATGGCTACACCTTC; cdr3_aa: CASSLTGQASYGYTF
j_call: TRBJ2-5; d_call: TRBD2; v_call: TRBV19; cdr3_nt: TGTGCCAGTCGGACTAGCGGGGGCCAAGAGACCCAGTACTTC; cdr3_aa: CASRTSGGQETQYF
j_call: TRBJ1-4; d_call: NA; v_call: TRBV10-3; cdr3_nt: TGTGCCATCAGTGAGCAGGGAGGTCGAGAAAAACTGTTTTTT; cdr3_aa: CAISEQGGREKLFF
j_call: TRBJ2-7; d_call: TRBD1; v_call: TRBV4-1; cdr3_nt: TGCGCCAGCAGCCATACCGGGACAGCCACGACCTACGAGCAGTACTTC; cdr3_aa: CASSHTGTATTYEQYF
j_call: TRBJ2-3; d_call: NA; v_call: TRBV19; cdr3_nt: TGTGCCAGTAGTCCTTCCACAGGGTTGGCAGATACGCAGTATTTT; cdr3_aa: CASSPSTGLADTQYF
j_call: TRBJ2-2; d_call: NA; v_call: TRBV6-5; cdr3_nt: TGTGCCAGCAGTTGGGGGGGCGACACCGGGGAGCTGTTTTTT; cdr3_aa: CASSWGGDTGELFF
j_call: TRBJ1-5; d_call: NA; v_call: TRBV5-1; cdr3_nt: TGCGCCAGCAGCTTGGAGTGCAGGCTCCTGAATCAGCCCCAGCATTTT; cdr3_aa: CASSLECRLLNQPQHF
j_call: TRBJ1-1; d_call: TRBD1; v_call: TRBV5-4; cdr3_nt: TGTGCCAGCAGCCCACGGTGGCAGGGGGACACTGAAGCTTTCTTT; cdr3_aa: CASSPRWQGDTEAFF
j_call: TRBJ1-5; d_call: NA; v_call: TRBV6-8; cdr3_nt: TGTGCCAGCAGAAGGACTGGGGGCAATCAGCCCCAGCATTTT; cdr3_aa: CASRRTGGNQPQHF
j_call: TRBJ1-1; d_call: NA; v_call: TRBV5-5; cdr3_nt: TGTGCCAGCAGCTTGCAGGGACATATGAACACTGAAGCTTTCTTT; cdr3_aa: CASSLQGHMNTEAFF
j_call: TRBJ1-2; d_call: TRBD1; v_call: TRBV6-1; cdr3_nt: TGTGCCAGCAGTGCTCCGGGACAGGGGGTTCTAATTAACTATGGCTACACCTTC; cdr3_aa: CASSAPGQGVLINYGYTF
j_call: TRBJ2-1; d_call: TRBD1; v_call: TRBV5-5; cdr3_nt: TGTGCCAGCACCCTGGACCGGGACAGGGGTCGTTCGGAAAACAATGAGCAGTTCTTC; cdr3_aa: CASTLDRDRGRSENNEQFF
j_call: TRBJ2-3; d_call: TRBD2; v_call: TRBV29-1; cdr3_nt: TGCAGCGGCTTAGCGGGGGCCACCACAGATACGCAGTATTTT; cdr3_aa: CSGLAGATTDTQYF